This T cell receptor (beta chain) originates from a study of CD8+ T cells in alopecia areata. cDNA serving as the sequencing template came from extracted, reverse transcribed RNA. Only in-frame clones appear in the TCRdb table, and some are missing; sequencing was by immunoSEQ multiplex PCR. The sample lists more than 200,000 clones; about 40% were seen once. Points from the study as a whole: Administration of tofacitinib significantly diminished scalp clonality and expanded CD8+ clones within the top 100. TCR sharing across patients was less clear than in mice, possibly HLA-related.

This clone turned up a few times. Its antigen is currently unknown. From germline, CDR1 is SGDLS and CDR2 YYNGEE. This CDR3 spans 12 amino acids. With 1 base removed from V and 4 bases from J, the gap between germline ends came to 5 bases. Treatment denoted: oral pan-JAK inhibitor, 5-10 mg twice daily. The TCR comes from a human donor with alopecia areata. The sample was CD4+ T cells sorted from blood, taken at roughly week 36, from a patient treated with tofacitinib. The chain couples TRBV9 to TRBJ2-5; TRBD2 might be the D (5 bases). CDR3 in amino acids: CASSVSGETQYF. CDR3 coding DNA: TGTGCCAGCAGCGTAAGCGGAGAGACCCAGTACTTC.